One sample yielded the 5 T cell receptor beta chains listed below, sequenced in a study of sequential checkpoint blockade in melanoma. Regarding treatment: randomized to nivolumab then ipilimumab (arm A) or the reverse (arm B). The protocol was immunoSEQ multiplex PCR, while the TCRdb copy is restricted to in-frame clones and leaves out a portion. Of some 9,600 clones in the sample, approximately 76% are singletons; the top ten hold approximately 50%. This material consisted of CD8+ T cells sorted from blood (inferred from file names), taken from a patient given nivolumab and ipilimumab in sequence. The receptors originated from a human donor with melanoma.

The gene calls are TRBV19 and TRBJ1-5, with 7 positions matching TRBD1. Germline V gives CDR1 LNHDA, CDR2 SQIVND (reference sequence). J gave up 4 bases and V 1 base, and 4 bases lay outside the gene matches. The CDR3 runs to 15 residues. The CDR3 loop is CASSIGGQSNQPQHF. The CDR3 nucleotides read TGTGCCAGTAGTATAGGGGGACAGTCGAATCAGCCCCAGCATTTT.

The chain joins TRBV6-5 to TRBJ1-5, with a possible D match to TRBD1 (6 bases). CDR1 and CDR2 (germline): MNHEY, SVGAGI. The V end lost 2 bases, the J end lost 7 bases, and 9 bases lay between the germline ends. The CDR3 covers 13 residues. In DNA form, the CDR3 reads TGTGCCAGCAGTTACGGCACAGGGCAGCCCCAGCATTTT. Translated, it gives CASSYGTGQPQHF.

The genes are TRBV7-9 and TRBJ2-7; TRBD2 agrees at 7 bases. Germline assignment: CDR1 SEHNR and CDR2 FQNEAQ (reference sequence). The J segment lost 6 bases and the V segment lost 1 base, leaving 9 bases of the junction unmatched. The CDR3 spans 15 residues. As DNA, the CDR3 is TGTGCCAGCAGCTTAGTTTTTCGAGGGAGGGTCGAGCAGTACTTC. Its protein product is CASSLVFRGRVEQYF. Full variable domain (outside the CDR3, taken from reference TRBV7-9 and TRBJ2-7): DTGVSQNPRHKITKRGQNVTFRCDPISEHNRLYWYRQTLGQGPEFLTYFQNEAQLEKSRLLSDRFSAERPKGSFSTLEIQRTEQGDSAMYLCASSLVFRGRVEQYFGPGTRLTVT.

V and J are TRBV9 and TRBJ1-2; 8 bases line up with TRBD1. V was pared by 3 bases and J by 8 bases, with 6 bases of the junction left unmatched. CDR1 is SGDLS, CDR2 YYNGEE, per germline. The length of the CDR3 is 13 residues. CDR3 bases: TGTGCCAGCAGCGGCGGACAGGGTTTGGGCTACACCTTC. Encoded protein: CASSGGQGLGYTF.

V and J are TRBV11-3 and TRBJ2-4, with 11 bases fitting TRBD1. The V segment lost 4 bases and the J segment 6 bases; nucleotides outside the gene matches: 2. In germline, CDR1 is SGHNT, CDR2 YENEEA. The CDR3 contains 14 residues. The CDR3 sequence is CASSSGQGANIQYF. CDR3 coding DNA: TGTGCCAGCAGCTCTGGACAGGGGGCAAACATTCAGTACTTC.